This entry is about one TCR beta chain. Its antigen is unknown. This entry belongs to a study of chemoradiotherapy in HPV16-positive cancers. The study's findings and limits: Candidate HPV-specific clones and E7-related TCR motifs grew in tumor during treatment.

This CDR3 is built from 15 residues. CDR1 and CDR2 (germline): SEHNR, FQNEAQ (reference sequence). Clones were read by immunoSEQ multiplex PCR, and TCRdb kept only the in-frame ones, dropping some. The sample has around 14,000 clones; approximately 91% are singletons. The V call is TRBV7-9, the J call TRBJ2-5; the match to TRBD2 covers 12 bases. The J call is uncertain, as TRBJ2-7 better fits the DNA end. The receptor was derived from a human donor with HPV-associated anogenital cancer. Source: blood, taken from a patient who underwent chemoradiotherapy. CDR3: CASSHRLAGDSEQYF. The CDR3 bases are TGTGCCAGCAGCCACCGACTAGCGGGAGACTCCGAGCAGTACTTC.